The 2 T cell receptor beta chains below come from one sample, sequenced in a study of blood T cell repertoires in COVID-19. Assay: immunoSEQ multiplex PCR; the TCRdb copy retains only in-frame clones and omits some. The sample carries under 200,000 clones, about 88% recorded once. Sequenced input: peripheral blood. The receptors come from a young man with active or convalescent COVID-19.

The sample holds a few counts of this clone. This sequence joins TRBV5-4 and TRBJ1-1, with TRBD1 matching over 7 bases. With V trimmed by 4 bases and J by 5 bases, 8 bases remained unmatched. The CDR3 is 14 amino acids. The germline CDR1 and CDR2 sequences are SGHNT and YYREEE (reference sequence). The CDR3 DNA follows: TGTGCCAGCAGCCCGGAGGGGGCAGGGACTGAAGCTTTCTTT. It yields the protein CASSPEGAGTEAFF.

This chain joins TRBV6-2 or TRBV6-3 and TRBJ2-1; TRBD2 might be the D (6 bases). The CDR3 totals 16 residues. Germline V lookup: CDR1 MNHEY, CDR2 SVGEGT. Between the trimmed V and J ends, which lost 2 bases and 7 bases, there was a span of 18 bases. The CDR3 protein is CASSYAVRELTNEQFF. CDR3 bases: TGTGCCAGCAGTTACGCCGTCCGGGAGTTAACAAATGAGCAGTTCTTC.